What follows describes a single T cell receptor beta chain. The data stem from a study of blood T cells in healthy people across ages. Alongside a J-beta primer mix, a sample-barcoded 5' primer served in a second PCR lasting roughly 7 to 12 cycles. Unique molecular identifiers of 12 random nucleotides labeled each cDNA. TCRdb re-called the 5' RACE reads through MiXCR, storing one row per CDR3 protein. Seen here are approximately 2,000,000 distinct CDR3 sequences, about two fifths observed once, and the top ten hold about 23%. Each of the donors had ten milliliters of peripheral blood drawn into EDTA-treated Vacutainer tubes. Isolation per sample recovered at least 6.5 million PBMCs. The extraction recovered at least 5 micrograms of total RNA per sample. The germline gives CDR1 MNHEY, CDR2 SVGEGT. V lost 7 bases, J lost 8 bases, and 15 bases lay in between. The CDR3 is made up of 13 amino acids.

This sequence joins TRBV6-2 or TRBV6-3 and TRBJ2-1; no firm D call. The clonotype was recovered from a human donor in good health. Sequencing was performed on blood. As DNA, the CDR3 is TGTGCCAGCAATCACGAGGTCATGCATGAGCAGTTCTTC. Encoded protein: CASNHEVMHEQFF.